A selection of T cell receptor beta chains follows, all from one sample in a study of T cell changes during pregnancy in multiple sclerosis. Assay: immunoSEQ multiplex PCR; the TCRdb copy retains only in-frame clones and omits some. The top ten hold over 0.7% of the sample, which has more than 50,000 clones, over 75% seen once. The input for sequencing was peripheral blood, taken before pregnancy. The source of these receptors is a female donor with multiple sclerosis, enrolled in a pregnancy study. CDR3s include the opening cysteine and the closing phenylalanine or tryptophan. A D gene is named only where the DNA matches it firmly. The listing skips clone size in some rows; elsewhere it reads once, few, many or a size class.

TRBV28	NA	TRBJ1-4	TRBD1	TGTGCCAGCAGTTACGGACAGGGGAGCAATGAAAAACTGTTTTTT	CASSYGQGSNEKLFF
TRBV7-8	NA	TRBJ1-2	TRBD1	TGTGCCAGCAGCTCTCGACAGGGGGCGCATGGCTACACCTTC	CASSSRQGAHGYTF
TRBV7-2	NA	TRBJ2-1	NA	TGTGCCAGCAGTCGTCAAATCGGGGGGCCGAACAATGAGCAGTTCTTC	CASSRQIGGPNNEQFF
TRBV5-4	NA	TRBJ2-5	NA	TGTGCCAGCAGCGCGCTGAAAGAGACCCAGTACTTC	CASSALKETQYF
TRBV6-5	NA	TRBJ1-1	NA	TGTGCCAGCAGTTACTCCCCAGGGGCGACGTCTGAAGCTTTCTTT	CASSYSPGATSEAFF
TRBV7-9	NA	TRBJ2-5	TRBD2	TGTGCCAGCAGCACCACTAGCGGACCCGAAGAGACCCAGTACTTC	CASSTTSGPEETQYF
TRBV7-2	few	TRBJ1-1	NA	TGTGCCAGCAGCCTAAGGGGGGGGTTGGTTGAAGCTTTCTTT	CASSLRGGLVEAFF
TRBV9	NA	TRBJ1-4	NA	TGTGCCAGCAGCGTAACGGGGGACACTAATGAAAAACTGTTTTTT	CASSVTGDTNEKLFF
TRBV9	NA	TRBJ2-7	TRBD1	TGTGCCAGCAGCGTTAATCCGCGCGCAGGGGGATCCTACGAGCAGTACTTC	CASSVNPRAGGSYEQYF
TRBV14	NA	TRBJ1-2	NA	TGTGCCACCGAAACCCGAGACAGCTATGGCTACACCTTC	CATETRDSYGYTF
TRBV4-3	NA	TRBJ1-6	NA	TGCGCCAGCAGCCAAGATCGGGAATCCCCTTATAATTCACCCCTCCACTTT	CASSQDRESPYNSPLHF
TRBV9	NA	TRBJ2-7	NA	TGTGCCAGCAGCGTAGAAGGACAGCCCTCCTACGAGCAGTACTTC	CASSVEGQPSYEQYF
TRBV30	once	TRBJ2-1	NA	TGTGCTTCGGGGGTCTACAATGAGCAGTTCTTC	CASGVYNEQFF
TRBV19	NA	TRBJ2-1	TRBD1	TGTGCCAGTAGTATAGGACAGGGGGAGTTCAATGAGCAGTTCTTC	CASSIGQGEFNEQFF
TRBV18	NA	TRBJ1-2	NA	TGTGCCAGCTCACCACCGGCGGCTCCCTATGGCTACACCTTC	CASSPPAAPYGYTF
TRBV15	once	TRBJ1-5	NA	TGTGCCACCACCCCCGAACAGGGTCAGCCCCAGCATTTT	CATTPEQGQPQHF
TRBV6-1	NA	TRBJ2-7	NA	TGTGCCAGCAACCCCCGGGCAGCCCAGGGAGAGCAGTACTTC	CASNPRAAQGEQYF
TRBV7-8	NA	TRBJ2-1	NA	TGTGCCAGCAGCTTGGAGGGACCTTGGGGTGGCAATGAGCAGTTCTTC	CASSLEGPWGGNEQFF
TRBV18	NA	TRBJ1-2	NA	TGTGCCAGCTCACCACCGTCTCGAGGGTTTAACTATGGCTACACCTTC	CASSPPSRGFNYGYTF
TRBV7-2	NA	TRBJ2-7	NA	TGTGCCAGCAGCTTAGCACCCGGTCCGTACGAGCAGTACTTC	CASSLAPGPYEQYF
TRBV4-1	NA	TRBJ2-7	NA	TGCGCCAGCAGCCCACAGGGCTACGAGCAGTACTTC	CASSPQGYEQYF
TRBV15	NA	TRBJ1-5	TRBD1	TGTGCCACCAGCAGAGATTCGGAACAGGGGAATCAGCCCCAGCATTTT	CATSRDSEQGNQPQHF
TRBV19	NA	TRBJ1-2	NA	TGTGCCAGTAGTATCCCCTCTCCCTATGGCTACACCTTC	CASSIPSPYGYTF
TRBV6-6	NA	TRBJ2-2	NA	TGTGCCAGCACCTGGTCAGAGAACACCGGGGAGCTGTTTTTT	CASTWSENTGELFF
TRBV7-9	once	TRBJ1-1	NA	TGTGCCAGCAGCTTAGTACAGGGATCGAACACTGAAGCTTTCTTT	CASSLVQGSNTEAFF
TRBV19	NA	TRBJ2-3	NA	TGTGCCAGTAGTATAGGCGGAAGCACAGATACGCAGTATTTT	CASSIGGSTDTQYF
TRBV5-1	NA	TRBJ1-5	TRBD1	TGCGCCAGCAGCTTCTTAGGGGGCGCCAATCAGCCCCAGCATTTT	CASSFLGGANQPQHF
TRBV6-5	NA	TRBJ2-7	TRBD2	TGTGCCAGCATCGGGAGGGCCTACGAGCAGTACTTC	CASIGRAYEQYF
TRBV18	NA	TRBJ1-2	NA	TGTGCCAGCTCACCGTCGACGGCGGGCTATGGCTACACCTTC	CASSPSTAGYGYTF
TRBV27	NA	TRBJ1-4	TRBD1	TGTGCCAGCAGATCAACAGGGGGGGGTGAAAAACTGTTTTTT	CASRSTGGGEKLFF
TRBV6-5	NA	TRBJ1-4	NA	TGTGCCAGCAGTTACGCCCCGGGACAACGGGAAAAACTGTTTTTT	CASSYAPGQREKLFF
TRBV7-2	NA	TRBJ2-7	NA	TGTGCCAGCAGCCTCAGCTCCTACGAGCAGTACTTC	CASSLSSYEQYF
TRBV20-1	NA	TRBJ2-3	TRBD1	TGCAGCAGGGGGCTCACAGATACGCAGTATTTT	CSRGLTDTQYF
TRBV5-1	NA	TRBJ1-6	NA	TGCGCCAGCAGCTTTCGAGAGCTCGATTCTAGTTCACCCCTCCACTTT	CASSFRELDSSSPLHF
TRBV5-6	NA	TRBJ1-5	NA	TGTGCCAGCAGCTTGGGAGGAGCCAGAATCAATCAGCCCCAGCATTTT	CASSLGGARINQPQHF
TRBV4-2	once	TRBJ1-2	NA	TGTGCCAGCAGCCAGGGGGGGCCTGGCTACACCTTC	CASSQGGPGYTF
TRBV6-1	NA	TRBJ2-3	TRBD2	TGTGCCAGCAGTGCCCATACAGCGGGGGGGGCAACAGATACGCAGTATTTT	CASSAHTAGGATDTQYF
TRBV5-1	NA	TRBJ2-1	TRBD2	TGCGCCAGCAGATCCGGGGGGGCGATACCCTACAATGAGCAGTTCTTC	CASRSGGAIPYNEQFF
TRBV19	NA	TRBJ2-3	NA	TGTGCCAGTAGTATAGGGTCGACGGGTGGGTCCCTCACAGATACGCAGTATTTT	CASSIGSTGGSLTDTQYF
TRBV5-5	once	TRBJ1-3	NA	TGTGCCAGCAGCTTGGCCGGACGGACTTCTGGAAACACCATATATTTT	CASSLAGRTSGNTIYF
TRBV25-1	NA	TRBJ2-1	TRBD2	TGTGCCAGCAGTGAGGCGGGGGGGGGCCTCCAAGAGCAGTTCTTC	CASSEAGGGLQEQFF
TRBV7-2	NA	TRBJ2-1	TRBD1	TGTGCCAGCAGCTTAATCTTGTTGGACAGGGATGCTGAGCAGTTCTTC	CASSLILLDRDAEQFF